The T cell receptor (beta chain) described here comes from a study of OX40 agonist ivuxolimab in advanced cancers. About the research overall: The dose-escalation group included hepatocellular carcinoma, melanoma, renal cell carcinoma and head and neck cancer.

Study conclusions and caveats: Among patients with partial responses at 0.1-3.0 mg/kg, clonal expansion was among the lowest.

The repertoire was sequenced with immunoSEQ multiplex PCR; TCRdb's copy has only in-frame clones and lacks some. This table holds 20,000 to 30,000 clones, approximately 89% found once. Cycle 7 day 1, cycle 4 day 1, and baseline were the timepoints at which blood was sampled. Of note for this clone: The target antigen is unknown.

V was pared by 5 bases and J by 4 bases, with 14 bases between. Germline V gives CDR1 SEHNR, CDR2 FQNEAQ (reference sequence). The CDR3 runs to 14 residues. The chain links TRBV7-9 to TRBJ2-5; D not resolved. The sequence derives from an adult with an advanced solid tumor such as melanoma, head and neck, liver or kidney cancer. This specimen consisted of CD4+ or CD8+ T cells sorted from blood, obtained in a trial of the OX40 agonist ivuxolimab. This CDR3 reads CASSLGMAVETQYF. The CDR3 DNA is TGTGCCAGCAGCCTGGGGATGGCCGTAGAGACCCAGTACTTC.